The clone carrying this T cell receptor (beta chain) appeared once. MiXCR, run by TCRdb on the 5' RACE reads, gives a single entry per CDR3 protein. The data contain over 70,000 distinct CDR3 sequences, roughly an eighth of them singletons. V lost 2 bases to trimming and J lost 2 bases, with 9 bases between them. Per germline, CDR1 MGHRA and CDR2 YSYEKL. This CDR3 spans 14 amino acids. The data derive from a study of T-cell memory formation after mild COVID-19. The rearrangement links TRBV4-1 to TRBJ1-1, with no clear D. The sequence derives from an adult woman who had mild COVID-19 (a few samples of this study predate the infection). Cell type and time point are not known. The specimen was PBMCs or a T cell subset sorted from them (not recorded which). The CDR3: CASSQSDGNTEAFF. Written as DNA, the CDR3 is TGCGCCAGCAGCCAATCCGACGGCAACACTGAAGCTTTCTTT.